This T cell receptor beta chain emerged from a study of blood T cell repertoires in COVID-19. Whole-study context: The samples span acute and convalescent COVID-19 from the United States, Italy and Spain. PBMCs, B-cell-depleted T cells, or T cells provided the cDNA or gDNA that made up the material.

The table came from immunoSEQ multiplex PCR; TCRdb's copy has only in-frame clones and leaves some out. The sample has 30,000 or so clones, 85% to 90% seen once. The CDR3 totals 14 residues. J gave up 1 base and V 6 bases, and 4 bases lay outside the gene matches. Germline V gene lookup returns CDR1 SQVTM and CDR2 ANQGSEA. This TCR derives from a human donor with active COVID-19. The donor label of this sample is uncertain. The V gene is TRBV29-1, the J gene TRBJ2-3; 10 bases are shared with TRBD2. Sequencing input: peripheral blood. The DNA for the CDR3 is TGCAGCGTCCGCGGGACTAGCGGCACAGATACGCAGTATTTT. Its protein product is CSVRGTSGTDTQYF.